This entry lists 7 T cell receptor beta chains sequenced from one sample in a study of CD4+ T cells in melanoma. Some clones are missing from TCRdb's copy, which holds only in-frame ones; the method was immunoSEQ multiplex PCR. This repertoire shows around 11,000 clones, 67% found once; its top ten account for 10% to 15%. The material sequenced was cells from a culture (not recorded whether cultured in vitro). These receptors all come from a human donor with melanoma.

This rearrangement joins TRBV19 to TRBJ2-7; weak D call: TRBD1 (5 bases). The CDR3 sequence is 14 residues long. CDR1 LNHDA and CDR2 SQIVND come from the germline V gene (reference sequence). The ends were cut back, 8 bases at V and 4 bases at J, with 18 bases in the middle. CDR3 nucleotides: TGTGCCAGTTCCCCAGGGCAAAGGGGTTACGAGCAGTACTTC. Protein sequence: CASSPGQRGYEQYF. Looking up the rest from reference TRBV19 and TRBJ2-7 gives the full variable domain: DGGITQSPKYLFRKEGQNVTLSCEQNLNHDAMYWYRQDPGQGLRLIYYSQIVNDFQKGDIAEGYSVSREKKESFPLTVTSAQKNPTAFYLCASSPGQRGYEQYFGPGTRLTVT.

This clone has more than one count but fewer than ten. V usage is TRBV30 and J usage is TRBJ1-3; 9 bases match TRBD1. CDR1 is GTSNPN, CDR2 SVGIG, per germline (reference sequence). V lost 5 bases to trimming and J lost 1 base; unmatched junction nucleotides: 6. CDR3 length: 15 amino acids. The CDR3 DNA sequence: TGTGCCTGGCGGTCCGGGACAGGGTCTGGAAACACCATATATTTT. Translating it yields CAWRSGTGSGNTIYF.

J is TRBJ2-7 and V is TRBV2; no reliable D call. The CDR3 is 14 amino acids. Germline lookup yields CDR1 SNHLY and CDR2 FYNNEI. V dropped 2 bases and J dropped 0 bases, with 8 bases sitting between them. The CDR3 nucleotides read TGTGCCAGCAGTGAATTGGAAAACTCCTACGAGCAGTACTTC. This codes for CASSELENSYEQYF.

The chain's CDR3 is CASSLPTGRGYTF. As DNA, the CDR3 is TGTGCCAGCAGTTTACCGACAGGCCGAGGCTACACCTTC. J is TRBJ1-2 and V is TRBV27; TRBD1 is a possible D gene (6 bases). The V end was cut by 2 bases, the J end by 8 bases, with 12 bases between. The CDR3 totals 13 residues. Germline CDR1 and CDR2: MNHEY and SMNVEV (reference sequence).

This clone occurred a few times. The chain combines TRBV10-3 with TRBJ1-2, with D perhaps matching TRBD1 (5 bases). CDR1 and CDR2 (germline): ENHRY, SYGVKD. This CDR3 contains 14 residues. V lost 6 bases, J lost 4 bases, and 15 bases lay in between. Here the CDR3 reads CAISRNQGIYGYTF. The CDR3 region has the DNA TGTGCCATCAGCCGAAACCAGGGCATCTATGGCTACACCTTC.

V and J are TRBV6-1 and TRBJ1-2; D call uncertain. Germline CDR1 reads MNHNS; CDR2 reads SASEGT. Trimming removed 8 bases at V and 0 bases at J, with 10 bases between. The CDR3 is made up of 13 amino acids. The chain's CDR3 is CASVPSTNYGYTF. Written as DNA, the CDR3 is TGTGCCAGCGTTCCAAGCACTAACTATGGCTACACCTTC.

The J gene is TRBJ2-7, the V gene TRBV6-6; 7 bases fit TRBD1. Looked up from germline, CDR1 is MNHNY and CDR2 is SVGAGI (reference sequence). The CDR3 consists of 13 residues. After removal of 6 bases from V and 1 base from J, the junction contained 3 bases not matched to a gene. For the CDR3, the DNA is TGTGCCAGCAGAACAGGGGCGTCCTACGAGCAGTACTTC. Its protein product is CASRTGASYEQYF.